This note documents a single T cell receptor beta chain sequence. What this receptor recognizes is not known. Base-call qualities are not available, and no considerably larger clone is one nucleotide away. The CDR3 runs 15 residues from the cysteine to the phenylalanine. Of the read, only the CDR3 DNA is kept; its 45 bases are in frame from base 1. Trimming leaves V shorter by 1 base and J shorter by 4 bases, with the junction holding 7 bases beyond the gene matches. Reading the germline V gene gives CDR1 SGDLS and CDR2 YYNGEE. The immunoSEQ Assay, a bias-controlled multiplex PCR, was used to amplify TCRbeta CDR3 regions from genomic DNA. The authors processed their data as follows. The number of nucleated cells in each sample was estimated by amplification of reference gene primers within the assay. Sequence reads were collapsed and filtered to measure the absolute abundance of every unique TCRbeta CDR3 rearrangement. For each sample, productive Simpson clonality was calculated as the square root of Simpson's diversity index across productive rearrangements. TCRdb's version of the immuneACCESS table is confined to in-frame rearrangements and falls short of the full clone set. An unresolved V gene accounts for under half of the shortfall where checked; the remainder is of unknown origin. V and J calls and clone size are as listed in that table; D and trimming were resolved from the DNA. Within this sample are more than 85,000 clones, with about 80% of them counted one time only. The ten largest clones capture about 10% of the sample.

The data were obtained in a study of blood T cell repertoires in COVID-19 (dated by TCRdb to the early 2020s). Study-level background: The collaborator samples originated in the United States, Italy and Spain and spanned the acute and convalescent phases of COVID-19. The material from the prospective study consisted of cDNA or gDNA derived from T cells, B-cell-depleted T cells, or PBMCs. Subjects who had been exposed to COVID-19, were actively infected with it, or had recovered from it provided the deeply sampled blood TCRbeta repertoires that made up the dataset. The repertoires were released in a freely available public database intended as a resource for research on the immune response to SARS-CoV-2. Samples were obtained from the ongoing ImmuneRACE study (first 160 participants) and from 1,000 to 1,500 subjects provided by 6 global collaborators. Nearly every sample came with metadata listing a de-identified subject ID, COVID-19 status, age in years and sex. Where HLA class I and class II types were available, the types were taken from metadata supplied by the sample provider, not from assay-based typing.

Points the paper makes about the study in general: The amount of clinical and demographic metadata varied by source and participant and was provided uncurated.

The collaborating institutions used their own protocols to collect whole blood in K2EDTA tubes. For TCRbeta analysis, collaborators shipped samples as frozen whole blood, isolated PBMCs, or DNA extracted from either of those sample types. This TCR was recovered from a man aged 70-80 years with acute or convalescent COVID-19. The chain was built from TRBV9 and TRBJ1-2; 7 bases in the middle match TRBD1. Sample: peripheral blood. The CDR3 protein: CASSVTVDRVYGYTF. The DNA sequence follows: TGTGCCAGCAGCGTAACTGTCGACAGGGTCTATGGCTACACCTTC.